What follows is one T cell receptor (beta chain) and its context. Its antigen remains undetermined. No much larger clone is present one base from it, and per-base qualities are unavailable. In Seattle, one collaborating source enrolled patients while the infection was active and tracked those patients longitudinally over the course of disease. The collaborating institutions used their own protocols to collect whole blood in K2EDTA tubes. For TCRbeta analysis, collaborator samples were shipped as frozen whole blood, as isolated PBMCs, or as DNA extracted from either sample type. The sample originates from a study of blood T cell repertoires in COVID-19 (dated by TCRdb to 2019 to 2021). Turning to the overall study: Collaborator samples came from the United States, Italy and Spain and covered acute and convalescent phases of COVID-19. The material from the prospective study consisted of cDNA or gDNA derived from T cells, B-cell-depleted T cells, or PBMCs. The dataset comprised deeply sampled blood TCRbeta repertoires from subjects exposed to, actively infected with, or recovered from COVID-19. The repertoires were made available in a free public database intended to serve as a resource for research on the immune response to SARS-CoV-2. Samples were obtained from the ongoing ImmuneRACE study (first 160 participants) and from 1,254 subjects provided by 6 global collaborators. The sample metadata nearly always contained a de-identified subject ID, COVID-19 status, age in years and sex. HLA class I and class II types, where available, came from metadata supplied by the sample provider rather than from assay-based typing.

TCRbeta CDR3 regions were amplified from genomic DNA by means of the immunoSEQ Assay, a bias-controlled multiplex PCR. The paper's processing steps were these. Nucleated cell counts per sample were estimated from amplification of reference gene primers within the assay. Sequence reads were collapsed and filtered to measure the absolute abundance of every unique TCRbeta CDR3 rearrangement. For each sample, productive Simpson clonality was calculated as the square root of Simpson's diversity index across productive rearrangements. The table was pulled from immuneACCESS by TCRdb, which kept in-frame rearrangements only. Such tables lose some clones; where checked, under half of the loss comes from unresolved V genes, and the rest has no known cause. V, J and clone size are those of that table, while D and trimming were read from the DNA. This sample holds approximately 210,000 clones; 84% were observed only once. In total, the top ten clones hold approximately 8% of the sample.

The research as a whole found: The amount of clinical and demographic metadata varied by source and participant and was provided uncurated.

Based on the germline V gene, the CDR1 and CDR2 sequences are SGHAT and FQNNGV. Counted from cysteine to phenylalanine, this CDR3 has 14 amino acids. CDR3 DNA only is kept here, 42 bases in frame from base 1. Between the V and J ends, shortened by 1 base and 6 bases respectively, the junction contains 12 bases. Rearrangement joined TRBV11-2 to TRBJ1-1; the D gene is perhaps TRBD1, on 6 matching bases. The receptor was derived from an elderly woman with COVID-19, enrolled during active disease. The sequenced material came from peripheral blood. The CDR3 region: CASSLAGAGAEAFF. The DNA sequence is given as TGTGCCAGCAGCTTAGCAGGGGCCGGCGCTGAAGCTTTCTTT.